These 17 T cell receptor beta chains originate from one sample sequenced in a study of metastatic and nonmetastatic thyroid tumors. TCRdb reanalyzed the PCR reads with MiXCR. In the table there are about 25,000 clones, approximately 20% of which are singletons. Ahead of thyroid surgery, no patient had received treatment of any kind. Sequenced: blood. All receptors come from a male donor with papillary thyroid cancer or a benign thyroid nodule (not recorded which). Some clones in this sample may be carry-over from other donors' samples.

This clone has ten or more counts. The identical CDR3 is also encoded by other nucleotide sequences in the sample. The CDR3 sequence is CASSEWTGYSYEQYF. The CDR3 bases are TGTGCCAGCAGTGAATGGACGGGTTACTCCTACGAGCAGTACTTC. This chain joins TRBV6-1 and TRBJ2-7, with D hard to call. Per the germline V gene, CDR1 is MNHNS and CDR2 is SASEGT. This CDR3 is 15 amino acids long. V lost 2 bases, J lost 0 bases, and 11 bases lay in between.

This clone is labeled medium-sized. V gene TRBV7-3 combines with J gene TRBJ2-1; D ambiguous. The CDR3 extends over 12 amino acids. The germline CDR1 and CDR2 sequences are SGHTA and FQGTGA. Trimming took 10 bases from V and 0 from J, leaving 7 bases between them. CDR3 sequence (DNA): TGTGCCAATAGGAGCTCCTACAATGAGCAGTTCTTC. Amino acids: CANRSSYNEQFF.

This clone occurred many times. CDR3 in amino acids: CASSSPGPYEQYF. DNA of the CDR3: TGTGCCAGCAGCTCCCCAGGCCCCTACGAGCAGTACTTC. J is TRBJ2-7 and V is TRBV7-2, with D uncertain. Germline V CDR1 and CDR2: SGHTA, FQGNSA. With 4 bases removed from V and 2 bases from J, the gap between germline ends came to 9 bases. This CDR3 has 13 residues.

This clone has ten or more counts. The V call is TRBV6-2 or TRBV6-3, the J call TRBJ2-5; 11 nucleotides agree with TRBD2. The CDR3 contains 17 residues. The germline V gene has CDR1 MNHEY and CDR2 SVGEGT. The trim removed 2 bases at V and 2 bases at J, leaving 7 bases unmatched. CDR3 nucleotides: TGTGCCAGCAGTTACGGTAGCGGGGGGGCCTGGCAAGAGACCCAGTACTTC. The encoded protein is CASSYGSGGAWQETQYF.

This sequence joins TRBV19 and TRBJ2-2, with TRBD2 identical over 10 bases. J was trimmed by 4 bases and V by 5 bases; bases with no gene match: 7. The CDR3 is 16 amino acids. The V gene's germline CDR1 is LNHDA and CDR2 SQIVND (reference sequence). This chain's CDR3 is CASSPRTSGTTGELFF. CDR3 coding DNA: TGTGCCAGTAGTCCACGGACTAGCGGTACCACCGGGGAGCTGTTTTTT.

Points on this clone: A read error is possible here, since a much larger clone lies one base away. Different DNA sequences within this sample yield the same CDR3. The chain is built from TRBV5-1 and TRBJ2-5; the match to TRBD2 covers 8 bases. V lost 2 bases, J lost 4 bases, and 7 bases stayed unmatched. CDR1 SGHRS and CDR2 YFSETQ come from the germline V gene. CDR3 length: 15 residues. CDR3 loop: CASSFAGGGGETQYF. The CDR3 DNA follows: TGCGCCAGCAGCTTTGCGGGAGGAGGGGGAGAGACCCAGTACTTC.

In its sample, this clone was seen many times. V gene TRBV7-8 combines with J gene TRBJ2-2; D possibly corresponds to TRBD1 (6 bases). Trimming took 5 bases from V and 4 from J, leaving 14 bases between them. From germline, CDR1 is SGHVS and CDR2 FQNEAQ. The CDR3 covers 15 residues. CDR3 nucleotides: TGTGCCAGCAGCCCGCGGACAGACAGCACCGGGGAGCTGTTTTTT. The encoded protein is CASSPRTDSTGELFF. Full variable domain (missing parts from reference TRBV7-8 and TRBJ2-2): GAGVSQSPRYKVAKRGQDVALRCDPISGHVSLFWYQQALGQGPEFLTYFQNEAQLDKSGLPSDRFFAERPEGSVSTLKIQRTQQEDSAVYLCASSPRTDSTGELFFGEGSRLTVL.

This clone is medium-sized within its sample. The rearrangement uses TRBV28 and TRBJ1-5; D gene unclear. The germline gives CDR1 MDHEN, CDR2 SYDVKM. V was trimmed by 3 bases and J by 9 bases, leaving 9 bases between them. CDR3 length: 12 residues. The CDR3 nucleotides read TGTGCCAGCAGTTTTGGGTTAAGGCCCCAGCATTTT. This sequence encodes CASSFGLRPQHF.

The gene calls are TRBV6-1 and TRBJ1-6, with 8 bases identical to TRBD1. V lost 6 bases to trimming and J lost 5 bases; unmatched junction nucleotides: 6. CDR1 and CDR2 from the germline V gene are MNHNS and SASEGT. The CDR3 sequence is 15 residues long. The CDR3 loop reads CASSRLTGDNSPLHF. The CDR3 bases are TGTGCCAGCAGCCGTCTGACAGGGGATAATTCACCCCTCCACTTT.

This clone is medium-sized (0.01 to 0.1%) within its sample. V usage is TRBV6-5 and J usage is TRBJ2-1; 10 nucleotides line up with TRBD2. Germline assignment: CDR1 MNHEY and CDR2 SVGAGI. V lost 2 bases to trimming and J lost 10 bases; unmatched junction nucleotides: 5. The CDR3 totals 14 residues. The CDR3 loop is CASSYLAGVREQFF. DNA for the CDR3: TGTGCCAGCAGTTACCTAGCGGGAGTAAGGGAGCAGTTCTTC.

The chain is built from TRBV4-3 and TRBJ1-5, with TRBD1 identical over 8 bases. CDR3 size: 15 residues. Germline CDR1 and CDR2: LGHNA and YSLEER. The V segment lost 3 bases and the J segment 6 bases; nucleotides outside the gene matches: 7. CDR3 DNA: TGCGCCAGCAGCCAGGGGACAGGAGCTTTTCAGCCCCAGCATTTT. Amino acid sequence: CASSQGTGAFQPQHF.

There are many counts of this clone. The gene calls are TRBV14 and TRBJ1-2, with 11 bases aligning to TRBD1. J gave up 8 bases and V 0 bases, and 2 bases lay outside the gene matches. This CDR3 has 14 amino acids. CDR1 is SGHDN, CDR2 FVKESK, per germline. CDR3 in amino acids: CASSQDRTGGGYTF. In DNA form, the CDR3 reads TGTGCCAGCAGCCAAGATAGGACAGGGGGCGGCTACACCTTC.

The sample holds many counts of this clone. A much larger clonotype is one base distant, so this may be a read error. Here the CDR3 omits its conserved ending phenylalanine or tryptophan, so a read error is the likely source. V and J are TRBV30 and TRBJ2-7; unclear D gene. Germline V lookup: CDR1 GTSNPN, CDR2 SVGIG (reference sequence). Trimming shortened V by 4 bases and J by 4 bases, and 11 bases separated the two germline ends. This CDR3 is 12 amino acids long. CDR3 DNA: TGTGCCTGGACCCCCACCACTTACGAGCAGTACCTC. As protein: CAWTPTTYEQYL.

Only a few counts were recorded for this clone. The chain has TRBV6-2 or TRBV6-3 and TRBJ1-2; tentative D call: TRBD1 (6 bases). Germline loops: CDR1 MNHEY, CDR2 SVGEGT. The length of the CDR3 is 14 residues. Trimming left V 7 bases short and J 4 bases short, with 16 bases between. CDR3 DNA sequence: TGTGCCAGCACCACCAGGTCAGGGGCCTATGGCTACACCTTC. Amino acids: CASTTRSGAYGYTF.

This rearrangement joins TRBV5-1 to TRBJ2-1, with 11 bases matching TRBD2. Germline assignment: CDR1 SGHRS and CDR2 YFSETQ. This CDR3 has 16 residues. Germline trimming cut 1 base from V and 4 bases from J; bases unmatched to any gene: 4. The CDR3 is CASSLSSGGAYNEQFF. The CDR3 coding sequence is TGCGCCAGCAGCTTGAGTAGCGGGGGGGCTTACAATGAGCAGTTCTTC.

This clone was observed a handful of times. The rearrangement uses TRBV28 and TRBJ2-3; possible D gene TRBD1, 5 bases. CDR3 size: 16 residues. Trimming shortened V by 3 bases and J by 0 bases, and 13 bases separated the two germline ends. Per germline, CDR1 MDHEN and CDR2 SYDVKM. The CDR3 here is CASSLGQSKSTDTQYF. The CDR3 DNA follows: TGTGCCAGCAGTTTGGGGCAGTCTAAGAGCACAGATACGCAGTATTTT.

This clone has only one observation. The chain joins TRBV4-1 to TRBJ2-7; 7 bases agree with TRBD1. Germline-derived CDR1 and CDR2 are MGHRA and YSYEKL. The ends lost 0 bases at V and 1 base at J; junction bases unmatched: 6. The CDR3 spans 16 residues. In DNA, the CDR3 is TGCGCCAGCAGCCAAGAGCCGGGACAGAATTCCTACGAGCAGTACTTC. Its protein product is CASSQEPGQNSYEQYF.